The TCR beta chain described here comes from a study of T-cell memory formation after mild COVID-19. Germline V lookup: CDR1 SQVTM, CDR2 ANQGSEA. The CDR3 is 13 amino acids. V gave up 7 bases and J gave up 0 bases, with 12 bases separating them. TCRdb re-called the 5' RACE reads through MiXCR, storing one row per CDR3 protein. The sample yields over 350,000 distinct CDR3 sequences, roughly 24% seen once. The receptor was isolated from an adult woman who had mild COVID-19 (a few samples of this study predate the infection). Cell type and time point are not known. The sample consisted of PBMCs or a T cell subset sorted from them (not recorded which). The J gene is TRBJ1-1, the V gene TRBV29-1; possible D gene TRBD1, 5 bases. DNA for the CDR3: TGCAGCGCCTCGACAGCCATGAACACTGAAGCTTTCTTT. Encoded protein: CSASTAMNTEAFF.